The sequence of this T cell receptor beta chain was determined in a study of blood T cell repertoires in COVID-19. Whole-study context: Italy, Spain and the United States were the sources of the convalescent and acute COVID-19 samples. Nucleic acid was either cDNA or gDNA, and it came from T cells, B-cell-depleted T cells, or PBMCs.

Participants reported their clinical history, and cohort assignment relied on those reports. V was pared by 7 bases and J by 3 bases, with 4 bases of the junction left unmatched. The CDR3 runs 13 residues. CDR1 and CDR2 (germline): MDHEN, SYDVKM. Original processing methods: Cell counts per sample came from amplifying reference gene primers. Some clones are missing from TCRdb's copy, which holds only in-frame ones; the method was immunoSEQ multiplex PCR. V and J calls and clone size follow that table, whereas D and trimming were derived from the DNA. This repertoire shows 250,000 or so clones, 85% to 90% found once; its top ten account for roughly 4%.

This clonotype was sampled from a woman aged 30 to 39 with acute COVID-19. Material for sequencing was PBMCs or T cells enriched from blood (not recorded which). The chain carries TRBV28 and TRBJ2-7; 9 nucleotides line up with TRBD2. CDR3 protein: CASKLAGYYEQYF. CDR3 nucleotides: TGTGCCAGCAAACTAGCGGGTTACTACGAGCAGTACTTC.